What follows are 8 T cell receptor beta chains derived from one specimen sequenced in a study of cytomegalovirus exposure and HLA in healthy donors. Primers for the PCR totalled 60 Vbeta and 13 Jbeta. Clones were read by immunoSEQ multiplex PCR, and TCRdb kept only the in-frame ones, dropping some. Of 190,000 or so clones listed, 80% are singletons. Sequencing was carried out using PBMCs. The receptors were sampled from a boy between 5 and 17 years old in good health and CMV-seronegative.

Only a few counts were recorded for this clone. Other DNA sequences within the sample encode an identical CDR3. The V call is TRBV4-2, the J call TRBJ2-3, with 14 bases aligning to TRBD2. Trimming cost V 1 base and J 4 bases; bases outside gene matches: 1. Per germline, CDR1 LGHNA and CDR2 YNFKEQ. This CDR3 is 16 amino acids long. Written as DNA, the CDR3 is TGTGCCAGCAGCCAAGGACTAGCGGGGGGGCCAGATACGCAGTATTTT. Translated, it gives CASSQGLAGGPDTQYF.

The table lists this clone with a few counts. The CDR3 sequence is CASSFDNLSPLHF. The CDR3 region has the DNA TGTGCCAGCAGCTTCGATAACTTGTCACCCCTCCACTTT. This rearrangement joins TRBV7-3 to TRBJ1-6; no definite D call. Trimming removed 3 bases from V and 10 bases from J, with 10 bases in between. Per the germline V gene, CDR1 is SGHTA and CDR2 is FQGTGA. This CDR3 is 13 amino acids long.

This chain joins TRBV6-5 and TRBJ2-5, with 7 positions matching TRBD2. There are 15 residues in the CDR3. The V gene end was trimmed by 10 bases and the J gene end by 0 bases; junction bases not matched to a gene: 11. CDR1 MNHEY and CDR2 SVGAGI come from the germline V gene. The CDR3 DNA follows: TGTGCCACCGGGGGGAGGGGAGCCTACCAAGAGACCCAGTACTTC. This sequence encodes CATGGRGAYQETQYF.

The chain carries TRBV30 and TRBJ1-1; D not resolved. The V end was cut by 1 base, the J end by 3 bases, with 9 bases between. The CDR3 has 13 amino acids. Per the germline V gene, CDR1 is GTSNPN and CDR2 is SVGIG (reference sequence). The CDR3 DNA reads TGTGCCTGGAGTGAGATGGGAGACACTGAAGCTTTCTTT. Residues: CAWSEMGDTEAFF.

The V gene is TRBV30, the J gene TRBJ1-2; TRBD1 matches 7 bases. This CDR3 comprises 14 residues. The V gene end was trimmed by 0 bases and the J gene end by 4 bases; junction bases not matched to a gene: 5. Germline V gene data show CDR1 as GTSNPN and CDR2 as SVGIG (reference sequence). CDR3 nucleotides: TGTGCCTGGAGTGTCGACAGGGTGAGCTATGGCTACACCTTC. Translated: CAWSVDRVSYGYTF.

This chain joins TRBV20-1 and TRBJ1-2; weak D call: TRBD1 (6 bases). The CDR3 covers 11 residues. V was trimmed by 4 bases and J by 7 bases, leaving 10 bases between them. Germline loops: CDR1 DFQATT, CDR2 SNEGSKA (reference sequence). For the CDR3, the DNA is TGCAGTGCTATAGGGGGTAGTGGCTACACCTTC. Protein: CSAIGGSGYTF.

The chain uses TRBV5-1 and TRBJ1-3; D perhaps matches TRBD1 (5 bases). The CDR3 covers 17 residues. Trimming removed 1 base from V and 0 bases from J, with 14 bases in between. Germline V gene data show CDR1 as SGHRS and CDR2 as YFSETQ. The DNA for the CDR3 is TGCGCCAGCAGCTTGCACCCGGGAGACAGCTCTGGAAACACCATATATTTT. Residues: CASSLHPGDSSGNTIYF.

The chain's CDR3 is CASSQVGGINEQYF. The CDR3 nucleotides are TGTGCCAGCAGCCAAGTGGGGGGGATCAACGAGCAGTACTTC. This rearrangement joins TRBV4-2 to TRBJ2-7; 7 positions agree with TRBD2. Germline assignment: CDR1 LGHNA and CDR2 YNFKEQ. Trimming at V came to 1 base and at J to 5 bases, leaving 5 bases not matched to a gene. The CDR3 contains 14 residues.